The clone carrying this T cell receptor beta chain appeared many times. Antigen unknown. This sample was taken from a study of Graves' ophthalmopathy and Graves' hyperthyroidism. CDR3 length equals 12 residues. CDR1 and CDR2 from the germline V gene are SEHNR and FQNEAQ (reference sequence). Trimming removed 1 base from V and 7 bases from J, with 7 bases in between. Findings of the study overall: In blood appeared most of the expanded thyroid clonotypes whose frequency exceeded 0.001.

Patients were diagnosed from clinical symptoms, serum thyroxine, TRAb, thyroid ultrasound and orbital computed tomography. As the template, RNA transcripts were used to amplify TCR beta CDR3 regions. Second-round multiplex PCR came after first-round RT-PCR with HTBI primers. MiXCR was run by TCRdb on the multiplex PCR reads, yielding one entry per CDR3 protein. The sample lists 400,000 or so distinct CDR3 sequences, about 18% seen once, with 2.4% in the top ten. The sequenced sample was peripheral blood. This clonotype originated in an adult woman with stable Graves' hyperthyroidism. The gene calls are TRBV7-9 and TRBJ1-2; D gene uncertain. For the CDR3, the DNA is TGTGCCAGCAGCTTAGAGGACTCTGGCTACACCTTC. Encoded protein: CASSLEDSGYTF.